These T cell receptor beta chains were read from a single sample in a study of T-cell reconstitution after alpha-beta-depleted transplantation in children. TCRdb re-derived calls from the PCR reads in MiXCR, one entry per CDR3 protein. The sample records 300,000 or so distinct CDR3 sequences, around 25% being singletons. This specimen was PBMCs, mostly from graft donor cells, taken 180 days after TCRalphabeta/CD19-depleted stem cell transplant. The origin of the receptors is a male patient aged 10-17 years who had a stem cell transplant for acute lymphoblastic leukemia, so the T cells may come from the graft donor. CDR3s include the opening cysteine and the closing phenylalanine or tryptophan. Fields, in order: J gene, V gene, CDR3 protein.

TRBJ1-1,TRBV3-1,CASSLGGAGAFF
TRBJ2-2,TRBV3-1,CASSKRVAGVSRELFF
TRBJ2-1,TRBV12-3/TRBV12-4,CASSLSEAYNEQFF
TRBJ2-1,TRBV5-8,CASSLLTSGGGDEQFF
TRBJ2-3,TRBV7-2,CASSPRLAGAADTQYF
TRBJ1-1,TRBV15,CATSRDGRRTEAFF
TRBJ2-2,TRBV11-1,CASSSPGKRASSTGELFF
TRBJ2-4,TRBV5-1,CASSLRGVDGFRGLAVKNIQYF
TRBJ2-4,TRBV20-1,CSAREQGVAKNIQYF
TRBJ2-2,TRBV7-3,CASTPGPYTGELFF
TRBJ2-1,TRBV27,CASSFWGSYNEQFF
TRBJ1-2,TRBV5-1,CASSLRTGDLYGYTF
TRBJ2-7,TRBV9,CASSVLGGNSYEQYF
TRBJ2-7,TRBV12-3/TRBV12-4,CASRKAVGEQYF
TRBJ2-5,TRBV3-1,CASSLILGSQETQYF
TRBJ2-7,TRBV20-1,CSASLTSGRDEQYF
TRBJ2-1,TRBV5-1,CASGTGSYNEQFF
TRBJ2-2,TRBV12-3/TRBV12-4,CASSLGGRARTGELFF
TRBJ2-7,TRBV5-5,CASSLAGTGSHEQYF
TRBJ1-2,TRBV5-1,CASSFQGDHGYTF
TRBJ1-1,TRBV27,CASSLFPRGKGNTEAFF
TRBJ2-3,TRBV5-1,CASSLRAGGADTQYF
TRBJ2-5,TRBV6-1,CASTAGRIETQYF
TRBJ1-1,TRBV10-2,CASRAGGAGNTEAFF
TRBJ2-1,TRBV27,CASSQRRTSESIKQFF
TRBJ2-2,TRBV2,CASRLAGYTGELFF
TRBJ2-2,TRBV6-1,CASRQLAGGSGELFF
TRBJ1-2,TRBV5-1,CASRQTGLHGYTF
TRBJ1-1,TRBV10-3,CAISRTGKNTEAFF
TRBJ2-5,TRBV24-1,CATSDPRQGFQETQYF
TRBJ2-1,TRBV7-8,CASSPKRVSYNEQFF
TRBJ2-7,TRBV2,CASSIRDRVYEQYF
TRBJ2-1,TRBV7-3,CASSLRTGYNEQFF
TRBJ1-2,TRBV29-1,CSVAITPNYGYTF
TRBJ2-1,TRBV7-2,CASSGGDNEQFF
TRBJ2-5,TRBV18,CASSPGPLPQETQYF
TRBJ1-4,TRBV20-1,CSAGNRRGNEKLFF
TRBJ2-7,TRBV12-3/TRBV12-4,CASSEETYEQYF
TRBJ2-1,TRBV12-5,CASGSRDSNLLAGALYREQFF
TRBJ1-5,TRBV6-1,CASSSGTGVNSNQPQHF
TRBJ1-1,TRBV10-3,CAISRQAGGATAFF
TRBJ2-3,TRBV14,CASSPRTGELAFPLDTQYF
TRBJ2-7,TRBV19,CALLGFRPSGSMMTYEQYF
TRBJ2-4,TRBV4-1,CASSRGQGVAKNIQYF
TRBJ2-1,TRBV12-3/TRBV12-4,CASSLARLAGGYEQFF